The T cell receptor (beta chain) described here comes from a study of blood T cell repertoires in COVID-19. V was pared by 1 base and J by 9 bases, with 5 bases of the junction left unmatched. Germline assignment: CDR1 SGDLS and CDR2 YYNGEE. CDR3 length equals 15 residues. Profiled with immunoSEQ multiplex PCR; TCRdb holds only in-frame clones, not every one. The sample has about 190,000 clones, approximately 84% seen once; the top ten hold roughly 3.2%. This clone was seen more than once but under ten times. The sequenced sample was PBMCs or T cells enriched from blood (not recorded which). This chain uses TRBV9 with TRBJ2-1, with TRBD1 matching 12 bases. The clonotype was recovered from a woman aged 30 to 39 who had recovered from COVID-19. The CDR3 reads CASSVQGQGAGEQFF. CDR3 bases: TGTGCCAGCAGCGTACAGGGACAGGGGGCCGGTGAGCAGTTCTTC.